The present entry profiles one T cell receptor (beta chain) with its context. Its antigen is currently not known. Base qualities are not recorded, but no much larger clone differs from it by a single base. The CDR3 goes from the cysteine to the phenylalanine over 16 residues. Kept here is only the CDR3 DNA, which spans 48 bases and is read in frame from base 1. For CDR1 and CDR2, the germline V gene (reference sequence) lists LGHDT and YNNKEL. The junction carries 18 bases between V and J, which are trimmed by 4 bases and 4 bases respectively. These data are taken from a study of control samples from healthy donors and cancer patients (TCRdb year 2020). The library relied on the immunoSEQ multiplex PCR assay. Held by TCRdb, this immuneACCESS table contains in-frame sequences only and omits some clones. Under half of the omission traces to an unresolved V gene where checked; the cause of the rest is unknown. The sample table shows under 450,000 clones, and about 93% are seen once. The ten most abundant clones make up more than 6% of the sample.

Recombination joined TRBV3-1 (or the pseudogene TRBV3-2) with TRBJ2-3, with TRBD2 perhaps the D gene, on 6 matching bases. The sequenced sample consisted of PBMCs. The TCR sequence derives from a man aged 35-49 years with head and neck cancer. CDR3 region: CASSPYQSGVADTQYF. Here is the DNA: TGTGCCAGCAGCCCATATCAATCGGGGGTCGCAGATACGCAGTATTTT.